This TCR beta chain was recorded in a study of beta chain features in type 1 diabetes. General study points: For Type 1 diabetes patients, all four CD4+ subsets carried TCRB CDR3s that were moderately but significantly shorter.

Every isolated RNA sample was fully reverse transcribed, so sequencing captured expressed TCRB transcripts. The study sequenced naive, central memory and regulatory T cell samples to an average of roughly 3.8 million reads. Profiled with immunoSEQ multiplex PCR; TCRdb holds only in-frame clones, not every one. The sample lists 600,000 or so clones, 9.5% to 15% seen once, with over 0.1% in the top ten. As to this clone: Its antigen is unknown.

The CDR3 has 17 amino acids. Germline V gene lookup returns CDR1 SGHDN and CDR2 FVKESK. Losses at the gene ends were 1 base for V and 0 bases for J; bases not matched to a gene: 6. The chain recombines TRBV14 with TRBJ1-3, with 7 bases fitting TRBD1. The TCR was taken from a man aged 30-40 years with type 1 diabetes. Specimen: naive CD4+ T cells from blood. CDR3 amino acids: CASSQVTGISSGNTIYF. CDR3 coding DNA: TGTGCCAGCAGCCAAGTGACAGGGATTTCCTCTGGAAACACCATATATTTT.